This is a list of T cell receptor beta chains from one sample in a study of blood T cell repertoires in COVID-19. This table comes from immunoSEQ multiplex PCR, and its TCRdb copy is limited to in-frame clones, with some not included. Of 350,000 to 400,000 clones in the sample, approximately 90% were seen once. The sequenced sample consisted of PBMCs or T cells enriched from blood (not recorded which). The source is a woman aged 18-29 years who had recovered from COVID-19. CDR3s include the opening cysteine and the closing phenylalanine or tryptophan. D genes are given only for firm matches. Clone sizes are given selectively: once, few, many, or a class where the clone is expanded.

CDR3 length	clone size	V gene	D gene	J gene	CDR3 DNA	CDR3 protein
14	NA	TRBV2	NA	TRBJ2-2	TGTGCCAGCAGTATCCAGGGCGACACCGGGGAGCTGTTTTTT	CASSIQGDTGELFF
14	NA	TRBV10-3	NA	TRBJ2-5	TGTGCCATCAGGAGGGCGAGGGAAGGAGAGACCCAGTACTTC	CAIRRAREGETQYF
16	NA	TRBV4-3	TRBD2	TRBJ2-1	TGCGCCAGCAGCCAAGATATAGCGGGGCCGTACAATGAGCAGTTCTTC	CASSQDIAGPYNEQFF
14	NA	TRBV19	NA	TRBJ2-1	TGTGCCAGTAGTTATGACAGTTCCTACAATGAGCAGTTCTTC	CASSYDSSYNEQFF
16	NA	TRBV5-1	NA	TRBJ1-4	TGCGCCAGCAGCTGGGGTAACAGGGCGACTAATGAAAAACTGTTTTTT	CASSWGNRATNEKLFF
15	NA	TRBV7-3	TRBD2	TRBJ2-3	TGTGCCAGCTCGGCGGGGGGACTTAGCACAGATACGCAGTATTTT	CASSAGGLSTDTQYF
19	NA	TRBV4-1	TRBD1	TRBJ1-6	TGCGCCAGCAGCCAAGAAGGCACAGGGGGAAGGGGCTATAATTCACCCCTCCACTTT	CASSQEGTGGRGYNSPLHF
13	few	TRBV6-2/TRBV6-3	NA	TRBJ1-2	TGTGCCAGCAGTTACTCGTATGAAGAGGGCTGTACCTTC	CASSYSYEEGCTF
12	NA	TRBV6-2/TRBV6-3	NA	TRBJ1-5	TGTGCCAGCAGTTACACAAATCAGCCCCAGCATTTT	CASSYTNQPQHF
14	NA	TRBV27	NA	TRBJ2-7	TGTGCCAGCAGTTTAAATAAGGGGTCCTACGAGCAGTACTTC	CASSLNKGSYEQYF
14	NA	TRBV6-2/TRBV6-3	TRBD1	TRBJ1-2	TGTGCCAGCAGCCTACAGGGGGCGAGTTATGGCTACACCTTC	CASSLQGASYGYTF
15	once	TRBV5-4	NA	TRBJ1-2	TGTGCCAGCAGCTTTAAAGGAGGGCCCAACTATGGCTACACCTTC	CASSFKGGPNYGYTF
15	NA	TRBV27	NA	TRBJ2-7	TGTGCCAGCAGTTTAGGGCCGGCCCGGGGCTACGAGCAGTACTTC	CASSLGPARGYEQYF
16	NA	TRBV5-6	TRBD1	TRBJ1-3	TGTGCCAGCAGCTTGGTCCACAGGGGGGGTGGAAACACCATATATTTT	CASSLVHRGGGNTIYF
17	NA	TRBV9	TRBD1	TRBJ1-5	TGTGCCAGCAGCCCCGGGACAGGGGATTATAGCAATCAGCCCCAGCATTTT	CASSPGTGDYSNQPQHF
13	NA	TRBV5-5	NA	TRBJ1-2	TGTGCCAGCAGCTTGATTCAGGGTTATGGCTACACCTTC	CASSLIQGYGYTF
14	NA	TRBV13	NA	TRBJ1-1	TGTGCCAGCAGCTCAGCCCCTTCTAGCACTGAAGCTTTCTTT	CASSSAPSSTEAFF
12	NA	TRBV6-5	NA	TRBJ2-3	TGTGCCAGCAGCTCTCGAGCAGATACGCAGTATTTT	CASSSRADTQYF
15	NA	TRBV4-1	NA	TRBJ2-1	TGCGCCAGCAGCCAAGGCGGTTCCTCCTACAATGAGCAGTTCTTC	CASSQGGSSYNEQFF
13	once	TRBV5-5	NA	TRBJ1-1	TGTGCCAGCAGCGAACACCCACCGACTGTCGCTTTCTTT	CASSEHPPTVAFF
14	NA	TRBV7-8	NA	TRBJ2-7	TGTGCCAGCAGCCCTTGGACAGACAACTACGAGCAGTACTTC	CASSPWTDNYEQYF
14	NA	TRBV7-3	NA	TRBJ1-1	TGTGCCAGCAGCTCTCAACAGGGATCCACTGAAGCTTTCTTT	CASSSQQGSTEAFF
16	once	TRBV27	TRBD2	TRBJ2-7	TGTGCCAGCAGTTTACGTGCGGGGGGGCTGCCCTACGAGCAGTACTTC	CASSLRAGGLPYEQYF
13	NA	TRBV10-3	NA	TRBJ1-5	TGTGCCACCTCCCTCGGCGGCGGCCAGCCCCAGCATTTT	CATSLGGGQPQHF
13	NA	TRBV12-3/TRBV12-4	NA	TRBJ1-5	TGTGCCAGCAGTTTAACTGAGGATCAGCCCCAGCATTTT	CASSLTEDQPQHF
15	NA	TRBV9	NA	TRBJ1-1	TGTGCCAGCAGCGTAGGAACAGACCTTATCTCTGAAGCTTTCTTT	CASSVGTDLISEAFF
16	NA	TRBV16	TRBD1	TRBJ1-5	TGTGCCAGCAGCCACCGGACAGGGAGAGGCAATCAGCCCCAGCATTTT	CASSHRTGRGNQPQHF
8	NA	TRBV27	NA	TRBJ2-7	TGTGCCAGCAGTTTCCGGTCCTTC	CASSFRSF
13	NA	TRBV7-3	NA	TRBJ1-1	TGTGCCAGCAGCTTAACTAAGGAGACTGAAGCTTTCTTT	CASSLTKETEAFF
12	NA	TRBV10-2	TRBD1	TRBJ1-2	TGCGCCAGCAGGTCGACAGGGGTAGGCTACACCTTC	CASRSTGVGYTF
16	NA	TRBV6-5	TRBD1	TRBJ1-2	TGTGCCAGCAGTTACGTACAGGGGGGAGATTACTATGGCTACACCTTC	CASSYVQGGDYYGYTF
16	once	TRBV2	TRBD2	TRBJ2-3	TGTGCCAGCAGTGTTGGTAGCGGGGGGGCCGGGGATACGCAGTATTTT	CASSVGSGGAGDTQYF
17	NA	TRBV1	NA	TRBJ2-3	TGCACCAGCAGCCAAGATCTTGCCAGGGTAGTTACAGATACGCAGTATTTT	CTSSQDLARVVTDTQYF
14	NA	TRBV6-2/TRBV6-3	TRBD1	TRBJ2-5	TGTGCCAGCAGTTACGGTAACAGGGGCGAGACCCAGTACTTC	CASSYGNRGETQYF
16	NA	TRBV28	NA	TRBJ1-4	TGTGCCAGCAGTCCCGGACGCCTAAAAGCGGATGAAAAACTGTTTTTT	CASSPGRLKADEKLFF
16	NA	TRBV3-1/TRBV3-2	NA	TRBJ2-4	TGTGCCAGCAGCCAAGGGACAAGGCTAGCCAAAAACATTCAGTACTTC	CASSQGTRLAKNIQYF
14	NA	TRBV11-2	NA	TRBJ1-6	TGTGCCAGCAGCTTAGGGGGAGTCGGTTCACCCCTCCACTTT	CASSLGGVGSPLHF
15	NA	TRBV19	NA	TRBJ1-5	TGTGCCAGTAGTATAGATCACAGTAGCAATCAGCCCCAGCATTTT	CASSIDHSSNQPQHF
15	NA	TRBV7-2	NA	TRBJ2-3	TGTGCCAGCAGCTTAGGGCCGTTCTCCAGGGATACGCAGTATTTT	CASSLGPFSRDTQYF
14	NA	TRBV5-6	NA	TRBJ1-2	TGTGCCAGCAGCACATCCTCAGGCATCTATGGCTACACCTTC	CASSTSSGIYGYTF
11	NA	TRBV30	TRBD1	TRBJ1-2	TGTGCCTGGAAGGGGGCTGGTGGCTACACCTTC	CAWKGAGGYTF
17	NA	TRBV3-1/TRBV3-2	TRBD1	TRBJ1-3	TGTGCCAGCAGCCCATTCTCCGGGACAGAGGGAGGAAACACCATATATTTT	CASSPFSGTEGGNTIYF
14	NA	TRBV20-1	NA	TRBJ1-4	TGCAGTGCTAGTGCTCGAGGGCTTGACGAAAAACTGTTTTTT	CSASARGLDEKLFF
16	NA	TRBV7-3	NA	TRBJ2-2	TGTGCCAGCAGCTTAACGCTGCGGGGAAACACCGGGGAGCTGTTTTTT	CASSLTLRGNTGELFF
15	NA	TRBV2	NA	TRBJ2-3	TGTGCCAGCAGTGAAAACAGGGTCGGCACAGATACGCAGTATTTT	CASSENRVGTDTQYF
16	NA	TRBV2	TRBD2	TRBJ2-5	TGTGCCAGCAGCGCAGGACTAGCGGGGGGTCGAGAGACCCAGTACTTC	CASSAGLAGGRETQYF
16	NA	TRBV7-3	TRBD2	TRBJ2-3	TGTGCCAGCAGCTTAAGCCCGGGACTAGTCACAGATACGCAGTATTTT	CASSLSPGLVTDTQYF
13	NA	TRBV3-1/TRBV3-2	TRBD1	TRBJ1-3	TGTGCCAGCAGTCAACGGCGGGACAGTAAGATATATTTT	CASSQRRDSKIYF
12	NA	TRBV6-5	TRBD1	TRBJ1-6	TGTGCCAGCAGGACAGGGCAAGGACCCCTCCACTTT	CASRTGQGPLHF
16	NA	TRBV6-5	TRBD2	TRBJ2-7	TGTGCCAGCAGTTCGACCAGGACTAGCGGGGGGTACGAGCAGTACTTC	CASSSTRTSGGYEQYF
13	NA	TRBV14	NA	TRBJ2-7	TGTGCCAGCAGCCCTACAGGGCCCTTCGAGCAGTACTTC	CASSPTGPFEQYF
14	once	TRBV4-3	NA	TRBJ2-5	TGCGCCAGCAGCCAAGAACAGGATCAAGAGACCCAGTACTTC	CASSQEQDQETQYF